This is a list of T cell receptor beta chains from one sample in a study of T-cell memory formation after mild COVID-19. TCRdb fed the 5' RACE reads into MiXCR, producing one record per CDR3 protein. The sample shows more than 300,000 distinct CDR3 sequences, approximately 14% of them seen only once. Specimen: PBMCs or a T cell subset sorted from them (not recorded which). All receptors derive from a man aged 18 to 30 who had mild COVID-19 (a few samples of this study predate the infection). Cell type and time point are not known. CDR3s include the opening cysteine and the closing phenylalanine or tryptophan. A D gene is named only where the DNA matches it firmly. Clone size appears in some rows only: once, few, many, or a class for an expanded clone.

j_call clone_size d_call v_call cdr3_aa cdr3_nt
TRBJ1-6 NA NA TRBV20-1 CSASGSQGGSPLHF TGCAGTGCTAGCGGGTCACAGGGTGGTTCACCCCTCCACTTT
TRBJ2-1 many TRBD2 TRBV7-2 CASSARLAGYNEQFF TGTGCCAGCAGCGCGCGACTAGCGGGCTACAATGAGCAGTTCTTC
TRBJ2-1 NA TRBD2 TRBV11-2 CASSFSPGTNGGVDEQFF TGTGCCAGCAGCTTCAGTCCCGGGACTAACGGGGGGGTGGACGAGCAGTTCTTC
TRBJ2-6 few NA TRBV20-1 CSARRSGANVLTF TGCAGTGCTAGACGCTCTGGGGCCAACGTCCTGACTTTC
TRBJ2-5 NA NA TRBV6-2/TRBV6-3 CASSYSSRAETQYF TGTGCCAGCAGTTACTCTTCCAGGGCGGAGACCCAGTACTTC
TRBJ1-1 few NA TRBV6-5 CASRYRWGRDTEAFF TGTGCCAGCAGGTACCGCTGGGGCAGGGACACTGAAGCTTTCTTT
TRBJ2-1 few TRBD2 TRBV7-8 CASSLGGGAGYEQFF TGTGCCAGCAGCTTAGGCGGGGGGGCGGGATATGAGCAGTTCTTC
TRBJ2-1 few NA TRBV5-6 CASNPAQLGEQFF TGTGCCAGCAACCCGGCCCAGTTGGGTGAGCAGTTCTTC
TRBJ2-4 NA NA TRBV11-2 CASSPRGATFAKNIQYF TGTGCCAGCAGCCCACGGGGGGCGACTTTTGCCAAAAACATTCAGTACTTC
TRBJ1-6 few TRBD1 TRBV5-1 CASSLAGGSSPLHF TGCGCCAGCAGCTTGGCAGGGGGCAGTTCACCCCTCCACTTT
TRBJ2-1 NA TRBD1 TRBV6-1 CASSAPGQGGGEQFF TGTGCCAGCAGCGCCCCGGGACAGGGGGGAGGTGAGCAGTTCTTC
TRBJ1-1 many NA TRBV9 CASSVGVETEAFF TGTGCCAGCAGCGTAGGGGTCGAGACTGAAGCTTTCTTT
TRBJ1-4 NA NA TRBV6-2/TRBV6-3 CASSSRDREWEKLFF TGTGCCAGCAGTTCGAGGGACCGAGAATGGGAAAAACTGTTTTTT
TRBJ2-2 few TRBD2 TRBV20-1 CSARPGLAGAGELFF TGCAGTGCTCGACCGGGACTAGCGGGGGCCGGGGAGCTGTTTTTT
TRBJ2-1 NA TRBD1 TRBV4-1 CASSQGQGASNEQFF TGCGCCAGCAGCCAAGGACAGGGAGCATCCAATGAGCAGTTCTTC
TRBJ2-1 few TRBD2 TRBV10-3 CAISGKSSGVTDEQFF TGTGCCATCAGTGGGAAGTCTAGCGGGGTCACGGATGAGCAGTTCTTC
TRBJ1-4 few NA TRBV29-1 CSVAVSPDEKLFF TGCAGCGTTGCCGTGTCCCCGGATGAAAAACTGTTTTTT
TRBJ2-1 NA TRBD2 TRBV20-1 CSAPFRGGLSEQFF TGCAGTGCCCCCTTCCGGGGGGGCCTCAGTGAGCAGTTCTTC
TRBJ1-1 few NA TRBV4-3 CASSRLTSGDTEAFF TGCGCCAGCAGCCGGTTGACATCCGGGGACACTGAAGCTTTCTTT
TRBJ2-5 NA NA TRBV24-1 CATSDAAGQQETQYF TGTGCCACCAGTGATGCCGCAGGGCAACAAGAGACCCAGTACTTC
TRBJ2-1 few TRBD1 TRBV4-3 CASSQGQGNEQFF TGCGCCAGCAGCCAAGGACAGGGGAATGAGCAGTTCTTC
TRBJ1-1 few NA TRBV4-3 CASSQVGTLRTEAFF TGCGCCAGCAGCCAAGTCGGGACACTCAGGACTGAAGCTTTCTTT
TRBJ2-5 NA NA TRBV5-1 CASEVGQRGTQYF TGCGCCAGCGAGGTAGGGCAAAGAGGGACCCAGTACTTC
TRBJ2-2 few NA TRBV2 CASSEAGNRLIDTGELFF TGTGCCAGCAGTGAAGCGGGTAATCGGCTTATAGACACCGGGGAGCTGTTTTTT
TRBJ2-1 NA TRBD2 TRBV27 CASSRLAGGLNEQFF TGTGCCAGCAGTCGACTAGCGGGGGGGCTGAATGAGCAGTTCTTC
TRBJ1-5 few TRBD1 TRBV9 CASSGGTDLNQPQHF TGTGCCAGCAGCGGTGGGACAGACCTTAATCAGCCCCAGCATTTT
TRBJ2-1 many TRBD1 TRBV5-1 CASSLGDRAINNEQFF TGCGCCAGCAGCTTGGGCGACAGGGCAATCAACAATGAGCAGTTCTTC
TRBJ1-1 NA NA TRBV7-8 CASGVNTEAFF TGTGCCAGCGGGGTGAACACTGAAGCTTTCTTT
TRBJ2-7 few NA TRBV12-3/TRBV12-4 CASSYDRSHEQYF TGTGCCAGCAGTTACGACAGGTCTCACGAGCAGTACTTC
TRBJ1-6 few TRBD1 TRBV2 CASSEYGTGRDSPLHF TGTGCCAGCAGTGAATATGGGACAGGGAGGGATTCACCCCTCCACTTT
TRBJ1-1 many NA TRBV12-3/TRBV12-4 CASSLRGMNTEAFF TGTGCCAGCAGTTTAAGAGGAATGAACACTGAAGCTTTCTTT
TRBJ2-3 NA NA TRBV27 CASSLMPSSTDTQYF TGTGCCAGCAGTTTAATGCCATCTAGCACAGATACGCAGTATTTT
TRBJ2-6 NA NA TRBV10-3 CAISGTKGLGANVLTF TGTGCCATCAGTGGTACGAAAGGGCTTGGGGCCAACGTCCTGACTTTC
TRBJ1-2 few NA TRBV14 CASSQGLGPYGYTF TGTGCCAGCAGCCAAGGCCTGGGACCCTATGGCTACACCTTC
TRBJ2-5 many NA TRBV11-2 CASSALGEETQYF TGTGCCAGCAGCGCCTTGGGAGAGGAGACCCAGTACTTC
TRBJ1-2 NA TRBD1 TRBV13 CASSNPGQGRGYTF TGTGCCAGCAGCAATCCGGGACAGGGTCGTGGCTACACCTTC
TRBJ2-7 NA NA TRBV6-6 CASSNALFGAYEQYF TGTGCCAGCAGCAATGCCCTTTTTGGCGCTTACGAGCAGTACTTC
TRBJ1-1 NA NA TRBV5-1 CASSQQLGAGAEAFF TGCGCCAGCAGCCAGCAGTTAGGGGCGGGTGCCGAAGCTTTCTTT
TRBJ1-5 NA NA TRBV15 CATSRGGGYNQPQHF TGTGCCACCAGCAGAGGGGGGGGATACAATCAGCCCCAGCATTTT
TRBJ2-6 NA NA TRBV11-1 CASSPRGGRSSGANVLTF TGTGCCAGCAGCCCCCGTGGGGGCCGATCCTCTGGGGCCAACGTCCTGACTTTC
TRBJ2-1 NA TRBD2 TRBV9 CASSAHRTSGGSHEQFF TGTGCCAGCAGCGCCCACAGGACTAGCGGGGGGTCGCATGAGCAGTTCTTC
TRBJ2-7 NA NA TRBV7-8 CASSLQAYEQYF TGTGCCAGCAGCCTCCAGGCCTACGAGCAGTACTTC
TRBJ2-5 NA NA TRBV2 CASSLPGQGGETQYF TGTGCCAGCAGTCTCCCGGGCCAGGGAGGCGAGACCCAGTACTTC
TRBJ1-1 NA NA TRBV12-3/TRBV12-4 CASSTGGSLNTEAFF TGTGCCAGCAGTACGGGAGGCAGTTTGAACACTGAAGCTTTCTTT
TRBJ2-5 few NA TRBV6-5 CASSYSTAQETQYF TGTGCCAGCAGTTACTCGACGGCTCAAGAGACCCAGTACTTC